The 10 T cell receptor beta chains below come from one sample, sequenced in a study of T cells in Graves' hyperthyroidism and ophthalmopathy. RNA transcripts served as the template for amplifying TCR beta CDR3 regions. With the HTBI primer set, the TCR CDR3 went through a first round of RT-PCR. TCRdb re-analysed the multiplex PCR reads in MiXCR, keeping a single row per CDR3 protein. The data hold approximately 520,000 distinct CDR3 sequences, with around 20% observed a single time. The source material was blood. These receptors were obtained from a man between 18 and 35 years old with Graves' hyperthyroidism.

The CDR3 region is CASSYSTPQPHEQYF. The CDR3 region has the DNA TGTGCCAGCAGTTACTCCACCCCCCAGCCCCACGAGCAGTACTTC. The chain uses TRBV6-2 or TRBV6-3 and TRBJ2-7; D uncertain. Germline CDR1 MNHEY, CDR2 SVGEGT. The V end was cut by 0 bases, the J end by 5 bases, with 14 bases between. The CDR3 length is 15 residues.

J is TRBJ2-7 and V is TRBV7-9; 9 bases agree with TRBD2. The trim removed 4 bases at V and 6 bases at J, leaving 7 bases unmatched. CDR1 and CDR2 (germline): SEHNR, FQNEAQ (reference sequence). CDR3 length equals 14 residues. This CDR3 is CASSYSGGHGEQYF. The CDR3 region has the DNA TGTGCCAGCAGCTATAGCGGGGGACACGGCGAGCAGTACTTC.

This clonotype was recorded many times. This rearrangement joins TRBV27 to TRBJ1-5; TRBD1 is a possible D gene (6 bases). Germline CDR1 is MNHEY and CDR2 is SMNVEV (reference sequence). Deletions cut 8 bases from V and 2 bases from J, with 22 bases between. This CDR3 is 17 amino acids long. Written as DNA, the CDR3 is TGTGCCAGCCCCCCCTCCGGGACAACTTCAGGCAATCAGCCCCAGCATTTT. It specifies CASPPSGTTSGNQPQHF.

The table lists this clonotype with many counts. CDR3: CASKSQGARSGYEQYF. The CDR3 DNA follows: TGTGCCAGCAAGTCCCAGGGGGCGCGCTCGGGCTACGAGCAGTACTTC. V and J are TRBV2 and TRBJ2-7; 8 positions agree with TRBD1. Germline loops: CDR1 SNHLY, CDR2 FYNNEI. The CDR3 is 16 amino acids. The V segment lost 7 bases and the J segment 3 bases; nucleotides outside the gene matches: 14.

The V and J genes are TRBV27 and TRBJ1-2; 11 nucleotides match TRBD1. Trimming cost V 3 bases and J 4 bases; bases outside gene matches: 10. Germline CDR1 is MNHEY and CDR2 is SMNVEV (reference sequence). CDR3 length: 17 amino acids. The CDR3 protein is CASSFIRTGGTLYGYTF. The CDR3 coding sequence is TGTGCCAGCAGTTTTATTCGGACAGGGGGCACCCTCTATGGCTACACCTTC.

This clonotype was detected ten times or more. This chain connects TRBV28 to TRBJ1-5, with 9 bases that match TRBD1. There are 14 residues in the CDR3. The germline V gene has CDR1 MDHEN and CDR2 SYDVKM. V was pared by 0 bases and J by 7 bases, with 1 base of the junction left unmatched. CDR3 protein: CASSLWTGGQPQHF. In DNA, the CDR3 is TGTGCCAGCAGTTTATGGACAGGGGGACAGCCCCAGCATTTT. Combining the CDR3 with reference TRBV28 and TRBJ1-5 gives the whole variable domain DVKVTQSSRYLVKRTGEKVFLECVQDMDHENMFWYRQDPGLGLRLIYFSYDVKMKEKGDIPEGYSVSREKKERFSLILESASTNQTSMYLCASSLWTGGQPQHFGDGTRLSIL.

This clonotype was detected only a few times. The chain carries TRBV4-1 and TRBJ2-2; possibly TRBD2 for D (6 bases). Germline lookup yields CDR1 MGHRA and CDR2 YSYEKL. This CDR3 spans 13 amino acids. Trimming removed 4 bases from V and 14 bases from J, with 17 bases in between. The CDR3 DNA is TGCGCCAGCAGCCCAACTTCCGGGACTGATCTGTTTTTT. As protein: CASSPTSGTDLFF.

The chain is built from TRBV12-3 or TRBV12-4 and TRBJ1-5; TRBD1 matches at 7 bases. V dropped 6 bases and J dropped 0; count of bases not matched to a gene: 8. The CDR3 is made up of 16 amino acids. CDR3 sequence: CASSPQDRASNQPQHF. The CDR3, as DNA: TGTGCCAGCAGCCCTCAAGACAGGGCTAGCAATCAGCCCCAGCATTTT.

This clonotype has a count of ten or more. The rearrangement links TRBV27 to TRBJ1-1, with TRBD1 matching 9 bases. This CDR3 spans 16 amino acids. J was trimmed by 1 base and V by 2 bases; bases with no gene match: 5. Germline V gene sequence: CDR1 MNHEY, CDR2 SMNVEV (reference sequence). The CDR3 coding sequence is TGTGCCAGCAGTTTAATGGCGGGACAGGGGAACACTGAAGCTTTCTTT. Its protein product is CASSLMAGQGNTEAFF.

This clonotype was found many times. This rearrangement joins TRBV2 to TRBJ2-5; TRBD1 matches 7 bases. V lost 8 bases to trimming and J lost 3 bases; unmatched junction nucleotides: 6. The germline V gene has CDR1 SNHLY and CDR2 FYNNEI. The CDR3 is 13 residues long. The CDR3 here is CASADRRKETQYF. The CDR3 coding sequence is TGTGCCAGCGCGGACAGGAGGAAAGAGACCCAGTACTTC. The full variable domain, in which reference TRBV2 and TRBJ2-5 provide the parts outside the CDR3, is EPEVTQTPSHQVTQMGQEVILRCVPISNHLYFYWYRQILGQKVEFLVSFYNNEISEKSEIFDDQFSVERPDGSNFTLKIRSTKLEDSAMYFCASADRRKETQYFGPGTRLLVL.